This T cell receptor (beta chain) was documented in a study of identical twins. TCRdb itself ran the 5' RACE reads through MiXCR, one entry per CDR3 protein. The data hold 420,000 or so distinct CDR3 sequences, with about 18% observed a single time. There are many counts of this clonotype. This CDR3 region has 14 residues. Trimming took off 2 bases at V and 4 bases at J, with 11 bases between the two ends. Germline values: CDR1 ENHRY, CDR2 SYGVKD. Sequenced: naive T cells sorted from blood. The receptor was isolated from a man aged 45-65 years in good health. The chain couples TRBV10-3 to TRBJ2-5; D not resolved. The CDR3 region has the DNA TGTGCCATCAGTGAGCCGGGTTCAGCAGAGACCCAGTACTTC. It encodes CAISEPGSAETQYF.